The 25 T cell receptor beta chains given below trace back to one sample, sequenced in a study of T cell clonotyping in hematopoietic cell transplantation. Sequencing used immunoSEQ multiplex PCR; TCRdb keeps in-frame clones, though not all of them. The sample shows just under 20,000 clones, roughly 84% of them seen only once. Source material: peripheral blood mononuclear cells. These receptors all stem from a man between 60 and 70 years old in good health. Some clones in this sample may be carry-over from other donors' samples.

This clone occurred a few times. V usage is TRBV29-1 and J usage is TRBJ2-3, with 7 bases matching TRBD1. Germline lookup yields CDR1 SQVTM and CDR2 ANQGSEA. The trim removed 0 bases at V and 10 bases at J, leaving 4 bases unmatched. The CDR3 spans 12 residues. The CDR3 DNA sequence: TGCAGCGTTGAAGACTCGACAGGGTCGCAGTATTTT. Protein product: CSVEDSTGSQYF.

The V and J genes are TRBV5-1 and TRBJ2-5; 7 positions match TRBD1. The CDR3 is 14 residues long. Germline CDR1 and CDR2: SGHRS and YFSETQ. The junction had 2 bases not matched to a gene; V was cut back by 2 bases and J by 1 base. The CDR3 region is CASSLRQGQETQYF. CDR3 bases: TGCGCCAGCAGCTTAAGACAGGGCCAAGAGACCCAGTACTTC.

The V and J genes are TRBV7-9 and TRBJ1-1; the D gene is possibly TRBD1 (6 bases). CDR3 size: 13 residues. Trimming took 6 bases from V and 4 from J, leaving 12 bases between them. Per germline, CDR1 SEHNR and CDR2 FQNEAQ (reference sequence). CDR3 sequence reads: CASSQTGFTEAFF. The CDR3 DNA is TGTGCCAGCAGTCAAACAGGGTTCACTGAAGCTTTCTTT.

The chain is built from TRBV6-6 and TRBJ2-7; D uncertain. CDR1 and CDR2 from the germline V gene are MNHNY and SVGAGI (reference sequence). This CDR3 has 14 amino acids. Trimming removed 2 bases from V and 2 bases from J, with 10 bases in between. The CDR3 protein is CASSYSSGPYEQYF. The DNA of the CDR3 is TGTGCCAGCAGTTACAGCTCAGGACCCTACGAGCAGTACTTC.

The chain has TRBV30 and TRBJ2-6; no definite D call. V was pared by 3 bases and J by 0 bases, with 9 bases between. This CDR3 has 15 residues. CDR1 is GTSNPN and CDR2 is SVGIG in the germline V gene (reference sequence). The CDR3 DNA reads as TGTGCCTGGAGACGAGGCCCCTCTGGGGCCAACGTCCTGACTTTC. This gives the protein CAWRRGPSGANVLTF. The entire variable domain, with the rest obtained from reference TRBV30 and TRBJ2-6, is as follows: SQTIHQWPATLVQPVGSPLSLECTVEGTSNPNLYWYRQAAGRGLQLLFYSVGIGQISSEVPQNLSASRPQDRQFILSSKKLLLSDSGFYLCAWRRGPSGANVLTFGAGSRLTVL.

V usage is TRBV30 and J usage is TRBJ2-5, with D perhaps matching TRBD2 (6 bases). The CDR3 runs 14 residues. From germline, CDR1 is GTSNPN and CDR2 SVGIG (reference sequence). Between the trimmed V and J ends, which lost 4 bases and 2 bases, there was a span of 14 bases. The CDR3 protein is CAWNLGTFQETQYF. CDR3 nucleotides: TGTGCCTGGAACCTCGGGACTTTTCAAGAGACCCAGTACTTC.

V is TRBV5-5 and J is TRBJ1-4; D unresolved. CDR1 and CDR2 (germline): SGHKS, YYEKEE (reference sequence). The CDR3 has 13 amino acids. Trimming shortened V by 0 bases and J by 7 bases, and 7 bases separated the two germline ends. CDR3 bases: TGTGCCAGCAGCTTGGAGCGAGGTGAAAAACTGTTTTTT. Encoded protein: CASSLERGEKLFF.

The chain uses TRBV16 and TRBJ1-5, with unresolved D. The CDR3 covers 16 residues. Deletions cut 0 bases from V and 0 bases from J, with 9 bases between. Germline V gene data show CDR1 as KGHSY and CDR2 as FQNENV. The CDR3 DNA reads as TGTGCCAGCAGCCAATCGAGAAGTAATAGCAATCAGCCCCAGCATTTT. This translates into CASSQSRSNSNQPQHF. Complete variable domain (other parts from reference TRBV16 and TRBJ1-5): GEEVAQTPKHLVRGEGQKAKLYCAPIKGHSYVFWYQQVLKNEFKFLISFQNENVFDETGMPKERFSAKCLPNSPCSLEIQATKLEDSAVYFCASSQSRSNSNQPQHFGDGTRLSIL.

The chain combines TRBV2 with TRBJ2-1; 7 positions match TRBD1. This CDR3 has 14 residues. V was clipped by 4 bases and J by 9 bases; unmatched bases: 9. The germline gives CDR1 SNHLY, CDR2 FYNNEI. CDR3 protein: CASSVTGAPREQFF. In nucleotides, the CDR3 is TGTGCCAGCAGTGTAACAGGGGCCCCCCGTGAGCAGTTCTTC.

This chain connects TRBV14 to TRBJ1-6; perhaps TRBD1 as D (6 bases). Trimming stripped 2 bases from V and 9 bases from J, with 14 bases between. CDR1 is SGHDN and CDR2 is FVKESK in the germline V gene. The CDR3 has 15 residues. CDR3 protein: CASSQYQGSASPLHF. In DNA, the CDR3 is TGTGCCAGCAGCCAATATCAGGGGAGTGCTTCACCCCTCCACTTT.

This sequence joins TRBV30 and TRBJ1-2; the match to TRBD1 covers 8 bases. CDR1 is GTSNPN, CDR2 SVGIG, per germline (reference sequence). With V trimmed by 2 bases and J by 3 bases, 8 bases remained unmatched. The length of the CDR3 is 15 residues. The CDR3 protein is CAWSPGQVSHYGYTF. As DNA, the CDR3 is TGTGCCTGGAGTCCGGGACAGGTTTCACACTATGGCTACACCTTC.

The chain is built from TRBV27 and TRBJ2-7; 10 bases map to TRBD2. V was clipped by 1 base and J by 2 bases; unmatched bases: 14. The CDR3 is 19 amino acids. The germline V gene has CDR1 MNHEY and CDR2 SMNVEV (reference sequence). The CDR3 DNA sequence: TGTGCCAGCAGTTTATTTGGCCTAGCGGGAGAGGGGTTAGCCTACGAGCAGTACTTC. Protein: CASSLFGLAGEGLAYEQYF.

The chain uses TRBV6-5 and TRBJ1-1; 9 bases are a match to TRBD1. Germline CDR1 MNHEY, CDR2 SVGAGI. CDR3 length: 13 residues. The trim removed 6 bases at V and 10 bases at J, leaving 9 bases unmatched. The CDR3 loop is CASRGQGKLVAFF. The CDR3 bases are TGTGCCAGCAGGGGACAGGGTAAGCTTGTAGCTTTCTTT.

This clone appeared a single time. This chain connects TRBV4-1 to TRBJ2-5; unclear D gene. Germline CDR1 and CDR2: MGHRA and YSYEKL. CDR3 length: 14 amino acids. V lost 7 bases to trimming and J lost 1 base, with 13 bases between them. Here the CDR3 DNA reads TGCGCCAGCACCCCTACCCCATTCCAAGAGACCCAGTACTTC. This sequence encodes CASTPTPFQETQYF.

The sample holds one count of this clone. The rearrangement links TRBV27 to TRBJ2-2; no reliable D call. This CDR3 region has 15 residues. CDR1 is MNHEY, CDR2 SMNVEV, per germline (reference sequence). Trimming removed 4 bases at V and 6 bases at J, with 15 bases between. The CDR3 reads CASSSFRSFAGELFF. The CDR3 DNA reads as TGTGCCAGCAGTTCCTTCAGGTCCTTCGCCGGGGAGCTGTTTTTT.

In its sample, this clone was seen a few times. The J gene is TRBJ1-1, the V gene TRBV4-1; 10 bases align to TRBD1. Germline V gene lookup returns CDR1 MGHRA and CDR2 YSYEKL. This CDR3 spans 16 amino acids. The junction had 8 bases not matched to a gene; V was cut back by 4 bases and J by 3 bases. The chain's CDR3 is CASSRGDRGLHTEAFF. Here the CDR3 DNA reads TGCGCCAGCAGCCGGGGGGACAGGGGTCTTCACACTGAAGCTTTCTTT.

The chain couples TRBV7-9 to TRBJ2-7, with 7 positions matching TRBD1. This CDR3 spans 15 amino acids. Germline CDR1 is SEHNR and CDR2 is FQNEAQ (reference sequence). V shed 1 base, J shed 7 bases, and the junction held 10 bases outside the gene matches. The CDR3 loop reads CASSLGDTGVREQYF. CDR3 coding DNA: TGTGCCAGCAGCTTAGGGGATACAGGGGTACGGGAGCAGTACTTC.

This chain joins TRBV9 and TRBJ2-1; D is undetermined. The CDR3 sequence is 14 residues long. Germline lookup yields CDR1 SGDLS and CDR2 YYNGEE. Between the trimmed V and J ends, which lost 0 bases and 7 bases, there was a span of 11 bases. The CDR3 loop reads CASSVGVRDNEQFF. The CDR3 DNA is TGTGCCAGCAGCGTAGGGGTCCGTGATAATGAGCAGTTCTTC.

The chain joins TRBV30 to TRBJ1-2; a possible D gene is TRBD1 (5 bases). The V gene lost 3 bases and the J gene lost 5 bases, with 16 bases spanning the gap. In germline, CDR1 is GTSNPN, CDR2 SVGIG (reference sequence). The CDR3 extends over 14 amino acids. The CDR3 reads CAWSQPPDTYGYTF. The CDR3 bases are TGTGCCTGGAGCCAACCACCGGACACGTATGGCTACACCTTC.

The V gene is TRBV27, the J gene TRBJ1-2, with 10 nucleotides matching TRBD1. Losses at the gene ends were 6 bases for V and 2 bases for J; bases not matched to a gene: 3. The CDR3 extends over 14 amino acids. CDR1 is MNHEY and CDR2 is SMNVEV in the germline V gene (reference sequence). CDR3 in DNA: TGTGCCAGCAGCCGGGACAGGGGCAACTATGGCTACACCTTC. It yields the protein CASSRDRGNYGYTF.

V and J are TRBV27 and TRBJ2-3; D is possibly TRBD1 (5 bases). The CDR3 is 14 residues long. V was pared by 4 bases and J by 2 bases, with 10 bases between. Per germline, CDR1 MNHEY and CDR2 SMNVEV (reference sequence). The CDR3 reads CASSWQGFTDTQYF. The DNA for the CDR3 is TGTGCCAGCAGTTGGCAGGGTTTCACAGATACGCAGTATTTT.

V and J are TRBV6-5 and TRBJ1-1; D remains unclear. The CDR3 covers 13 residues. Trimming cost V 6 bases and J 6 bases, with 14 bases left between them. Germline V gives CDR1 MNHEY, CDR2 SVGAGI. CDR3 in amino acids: CASSPRRGAEAFF. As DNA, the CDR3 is TGTGCCAGCAGCCCAAGACGGGGAGCTGAAGCTTTCTTT.

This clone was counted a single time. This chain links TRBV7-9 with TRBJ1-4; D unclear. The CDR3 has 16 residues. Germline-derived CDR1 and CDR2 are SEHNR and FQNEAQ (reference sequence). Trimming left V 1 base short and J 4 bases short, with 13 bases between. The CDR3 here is CASSLGLPRVNEKLFF. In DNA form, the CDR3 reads TGTGCCAGCAGCTTAGGATTACCGCGGGTTAATGAAAAACTGTTTTTT.

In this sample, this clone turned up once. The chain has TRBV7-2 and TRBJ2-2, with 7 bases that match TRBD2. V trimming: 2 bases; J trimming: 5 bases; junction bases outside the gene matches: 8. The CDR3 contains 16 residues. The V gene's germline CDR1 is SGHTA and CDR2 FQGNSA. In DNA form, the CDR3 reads TGTGCCAGCAGCTTAAGAGTTAGCGGGTATACCGGGGAGCTGTTTTTT. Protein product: CASSLRVSGYTGELFF.

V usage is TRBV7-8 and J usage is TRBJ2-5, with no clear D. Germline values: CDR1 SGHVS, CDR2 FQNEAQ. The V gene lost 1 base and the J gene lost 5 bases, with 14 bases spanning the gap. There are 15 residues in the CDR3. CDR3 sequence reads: CASSLGSSVWETQYF. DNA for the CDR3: TGTGCCAGCAGCTTAGGAAGTTCGGTCTGGGAGACCCAGTACTTC.